This T cell receptor beta chain is drawn from a study of T cells after yellow fever vaccination. Study information: Where fractions had low cell numbers, libraries were prepared from them with the SMART-Seq v4 Ultra Low Input RNA kit.

The CDR3 spans 14 residues. With 0 bases removed from V and 2 bases from J, the gap between germline ends came to 7 bases. About this clonotype itself: Its antigen is not known.

UMIs and a universal primer site were added when TCR cDNA was made by 5'RACE template switching. TCRdb re-derived calls from the 5' RACE reads in MiXCR, one entry per CDR3 protein. This sample has hundreds of thousands of distinct CDR3 sequences; approximately 13% occur once, and the top ten carry more than 13%. Regarding the study as a whole: Post-booster repertoires contained most primary-vaccination clones again (about 95% CD4, roughly 91% CD8). On re-exposure, the response was weaker but peaked faster, at day 5 versus 15.

The specimen was PBMCs, collected on the day of the yellow fever booster vaccination. This clonotype originated in a man between 25 and 39 years old who received the YFV17D yellow fever vaccine. The V and J genes are TRBV23-1 and TRBJ1-1; no reliable D call. TRBV23-1 is an open reading frame, and its role is uncertain. CDR3 region: CASSQSWHNTEAFF. CDR3 DNA: TGCGCCAGCAGTCAATCGTGGCACAACACTGAAGCTTTCTTT.